A selection of T cell receptor beta chains follows, all from one sample in a study of blood T cell repertoires in COVID-19. TCRdb keeps only in-frame clones here, not all; method: immunoSEQ multiplex PCR. The table lists some 110,000 clones, 86% of them singletons, with under 5% in the top ten. Sequencing was done on a sample of peripheral blood. The receptor set was obtained from a man aged 35 to 55 with acute or convalescent COVID-19. The CDR3 runs from the conserved cysteine through the conserved F or W. Fields, in order: clone size, V gene, CDR3 length, D gene, J gene, CDR3 DNA, CDR3 protein. A D gene is named only where the DNA matches it firmly. Clone size is stated in some rows and not others, as once, few, many or a class when expanded.

abundance: -; v_gene: TRBV9; len: 15; d_gene: -; j_gene: TRBJ1-1; CDR3nt: TGTGCCAGCAGCCCTAGCGGGAATGGGAACACTGAAGCTTTCTTT; CDR3aa: CASSPSGNGNTEAFF
abundance: -; v_gene: TRBV24-1; len: 16; d_gene: TRBD2; j_gene: TRBJ2-3; CDR3nt: TGTGCCACCAGTGATCCGGGACTAGCGGGGTTAGATACGCAGTATTTT; CDR3aa: CATSDPGLAGLDTQYF
abundance: -; v_gene: TRBV3-1/TRBV3-2; len: 14; d_gene: TRBD1; j_gene: TRBJ1-5; CDR3nt: TGTGCCAGCAGCCAGACAGGGGCTTCTCAGCCCCAGCATTTT; CDR3aa: CASSQTGASQPQHF
abundance: -; v_gene: TRBV7-2; len: 14; d_gene: -; j_gene: TRBJ1-1; CDR3nt: TGTGCCAGCAGCGCAAACTCGGGAGTCACTGAAGCTTTCTTT; CDR3aa: CASSANSGVTEAFF
abundance: -; v_gene: TRBV27; len: 18; d_gene: -; j_gene: TRBJ1-2; CDR3nt: TGTGCCAGCAGCACGGGGGGGGAACTCCCTACTCCTAACTATGGCTACACCTTC; CDR3aa: CASSTGGELPTPNYGYTF
abundance: -; v_gene: TRBV11-3; len: 15; d_gene: TRBD2; j_gene: TRBJ2-1; CDR3nt: TGTGCCAGCAGCGCGACTAGCGGGGGGCCCAATGAGCAGTTCTTC; CDR3aa: CASSATSGGPNEQFF
abundance: -; v_gene: TRBV5-4; len: 15; d_gene: TRBD1; j_gene: TRBJ2-3; CDR3nt: TGTGCCAGCAGGTCGGGGACAGGGAATGCAGATACGCAGTATTTT; CDR3aa: CASRSGTGNADTQYF
abundance: -; v_gene: TRBV6-5; len: 15; d_gene: TRBD1; j_gene: TRBJ1-1; CDR3nt: TGTGCCAGCAGCCCCATCCGACAGGGGAGCACTGAAGCTTTCTTT; CDR3aa: CASSPIRQGSTEAFF
abundance: -; v_gene: TRBV7-9; len: 15; d_gene: TRBD1; j_gene: TRBJ1-1; CDR3nt: TGTGCCAGCAGCTCCGATGGGGACAGGGACACTGAAGCTTTCTTT; CDR3aa: CASSSDGDRDTEAFF
abundance: -; v_gene: TRBV6-5; len: 15; d_gene: -; j_gene: TRBJ1-5; CDR3nt: TGTGCCAGCAGTCCTACCTTCCTAGGCAATCAGCCCCAGCATTTT; CDR3aa: CASSPTFLGNQPQHF
abundance: -; v_gene: TRBV5-1; len: 14; d_gene: TRBD1; j_gene: TRBJ1-1; CDR3nt: TGCGCCAGCAGCTTGGAGGGGGCGAAAACTGAAGCTTTCTTT; CDR3aa: CASSLEGAKTEAFF
abundance: few; v_gene: TRBV6-2/TRBV6-3; len: 13; d_gene: -; j_gene: TRBJ1-1; CDR3nt: TGTGCCAGCAGCTTAGACAGGAACACTGAAGCTTTCTTT; CDR3aa: CASSLDRNTEAFF
abundance: -; v_gene: TRBV5-1; len: 13; d_gene: -; j_gene: TRBJ1-2; CDR3nt: TGCGCCAGCAGCTTGTGGCAGGACTATGGCTACACCTTC; CDR3aa: CASSLWQDYGYTF
abundance: -; v_gene: TRBV5-1; len: 15; d_gene: -; j_gene: TRBJ2-1; CDR3nt: TGCGCCAGCAGCTTGTCAGGGGCGGGTTACAATGAGCAGTTCTTC; CDR3aa: CASSLSGAGYNEQFF
abundance: -; v_gene: TRBV2; len: 13; d_gene: TRBD1; j_gene: TRBJ1-2; CDR3nt: TGTGCCAGCAGTGCAGGGGGCGTATCTGGCTACACCTTC; CDR3aa: CASSAGGVSGYTF
abundance: -; v_gene: TRBV5-6; len: 15; d_gene: TRBD2; j_gene: TRBJ2-1; CDR3nt: TGTGCCAGCAGCTTGAGGACTAGCGGGGGGATTGAGCAGTTCTTC; CDR3aa: CASSLRTSGGIEQFF
abundance: -; v_gene: TRBV19; len: 16; d_gene: -; j_gene: TRBJ1-5; CDR3nt: TGTGCCAGTAGTATAGCTTCTGACAGGTTCAATCAGCCCCAGCATTTT; CDR3aa: CASSIASDRFNQPQHF
abundance: few; v_gene: TRBV29-1; len: 13; d_gene: -; j_gene: TRBJ2-7; CDR3nt: TGCAGCGTTGAAGACAGGGTTAGATACGAGCAGTACTTC; CDR3aa: CSVEDRVRYEQYF
abundance: -; v_gene: TRBV7-9; len: 16; d_gene: -; j_gene: TRBJ2-1; CDR3nt: TGTGCCAGCAGCCGCCTATCAGGGGTCCTCGTAAATGAGCAGTTCTTC; CDR3aa: CASSRLSGVLVNEQFF
abundance: once; v_gene: TRBV4-2; len: 14; d_gene: TRBD1; j_gene: TRBJ1-1; CDR3nt: TGTGCCAGCAGCCAACGGCAGGGGGCGGCTGAAGCTTTCTTT; CDR3aa: CASSQRQGAAEAFF
abundance: few; v_gene: TRBV13; len: 16; d_gene: -; j_gene: TRBJ2-2; CDR3nt: TGTGCCAGCAGCTTGGCTGGCAGGGGACGGTCCGGGGAGCTGTTTTTT; CDR3aa: CASSLAGRGRSGELFF
abundance: -; v_gene: TRBV24-1; len: 16; d_gene: -; j_gene: TRBJ2-2; CDR3nt: TGTGCCACCAGTGATCGCCAGGGTGGGGACACCGGGGAGCTGTTTTTT; CDR3aa: CATSDRQGGDTGELFF
abundance: -; v_gene: TRBV29-1; len: 16; d_gene: TRBD1; j_gene: TRBJ2-5; CDR3nt: TGCAGCGTTGAAGATAAGGGGGCCTCTTGGGGGGAGACCCAGTACTTC; CDR3aa: CSVEDKGASWGETQYF
abundance: -; v_gene: TRBV29-1; len: 14; d_gene: -; j_gene: TRBJ2-7; CDR3nt: TGCAGCGTTGACGCCCCCGGGAGCTCCTACGAGCAGTACTTC; CDR3aa: CSVDAPGSSYEQYF
abundance: -; v_gene: TRBV3-1/TRBV3-2; len: 15; d_gene: -; j_gene: TRBJ1-2; CDR3nt: TGTGCCAGCAGCCAAGATGCGGCGGAGGGGTATGGCTACACCTTC; CDR3aa: CASSQDAAEGYGYTF
abundance: -; v_gene: TRBV12-3/TRBV12-4; len: 12; d_gene: -; j_gene: TRBJ1-2; CDR3nt: TGTGCCAGCAGTTTCGTTGGGAGTGGCTACACCTTC; CDR3aa: CASSFVGSGYTF
abundance: -; v_gene: TRBV13; len: 19; d_gene: -; j_gene: TRBJ2-6; CDR3nt: TGTGCCAGCAGCCTTATGTTGGCGGGGTCTGTCTCTGGGGCCAACGTCCTGACTTTC; CDR3aa: CASSLMLAGSVSGANVLTF
abundance: -; v_gene: TRBV19; len: 11; d_gene: -; j_gene: TRBJ2-7; CDR3nt: TGTGCCAGTAGTGCCGGCTACGAGCAGTACTTC; CDR3aa: CASSAGYEQYF
abundance: -; v_gene: TRBV7-2; len: 14; d_gene: -; j_gene: TRBJ2-1; CDR3nt: TGTGCCAGCAGCTTAGAGACTTCCCTCGCCGAGCAGTTCTTC; CDR3aa: CASSLETSLAEQFF
abundance: -; v_gene: TRBV5-5; len: 15; d_gene: -; j_gene: TRBJ1-2; CDR3nt: TGTGCCAGCAGCTTGGGGGCAGGGATTTCCTATGGCTACACCTTC; CDR3aa: CASSLGAGISYGYTF
abundance: -; v_gene: TRBV5-4; len: 15; d_gene: TRBD1; j_gene: TRBJ1-2; CDR3nt: TGTGCCAGCAGCTTGGCAGGGGGCTCAATCTATGGCTACACCTTC; CDR3aa: CASSLAGGSIYGYTF
abundance: -; v_gene: TRBV10-3; len: 16; d_gene: TRBD2; j_gene: TRBJ2-2; CDR3nt: TGTGCCATCAGTGGGACTAGCGGGAGGGCCGGCGGGGAGCTGTTTTTT; CDR3aa: CAISGTSGRAGGELFF
abundance: -; v_gene: TRBV6-5; len: 15; d_gene: TRBD1; j_gene: TRBJ2-3; CDR3nt: TGTGCCAGCAGTCCACAGGGGGCTGGGGCAGATACGCAGTATTTT; CDR3aa: CASSPQGAGADTQYF
abundance: -; v_gene: TRBV6-2/TRBV6-3; len: 14; d_gene: -; j_gene: TRBJ1-2; CDR3nt: TGTGCCAGCAGTTTTGACGGATCTAGGAGTGGCTACACCTTC; CDR3aa: CASSFDGSRSGYTF
abundance: once; v_gene: TRBV4-3; len: 15; d_gene: -; j_gene: TRBJ1-6; CDR3nt: TGCGCCAGCAGCCAAGATCGGGGGGAAGGTTCACCCCTCCACTTT; CDR3aa: CASSQDRGEGSPLHF
abundance: -; v_gene: TRBV25-1; len: 16; d_gene: -; j_gene: TRBJ2-5; CDR3nt: TGTGCCAGCAGTGAAGTTCGGGGCAGGGGAAAAGAGACCCAGTACTTC; CDR3aa: CASSEVRGRGKETQYF
abundance: -; v_gene: TRBV6-5; len: 15; d_gene: TRBD1; j_gene: TRBJ2-7; CDR3nt: TGTGCCAGCAGTTACTCGATGGGACAGTCCTACGAGCAGTACTTC; CDR3aa: CASSYSMGQSYEQYF